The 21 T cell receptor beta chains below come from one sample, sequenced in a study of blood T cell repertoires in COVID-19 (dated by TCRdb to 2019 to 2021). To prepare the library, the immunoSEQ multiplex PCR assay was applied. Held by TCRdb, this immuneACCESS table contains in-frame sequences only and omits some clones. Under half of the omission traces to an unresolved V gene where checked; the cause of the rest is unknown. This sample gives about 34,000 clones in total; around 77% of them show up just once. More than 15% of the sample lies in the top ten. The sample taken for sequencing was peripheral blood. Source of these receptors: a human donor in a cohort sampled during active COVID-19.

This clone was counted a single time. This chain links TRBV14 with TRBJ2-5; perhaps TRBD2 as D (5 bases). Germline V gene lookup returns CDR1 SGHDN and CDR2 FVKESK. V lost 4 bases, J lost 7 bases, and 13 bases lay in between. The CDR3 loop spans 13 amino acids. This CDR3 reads CASSPRPRGTQYF. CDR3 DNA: TGTGCCAGCAGCCCCCGGCCCCGGGGGACCCAGTACTTC.

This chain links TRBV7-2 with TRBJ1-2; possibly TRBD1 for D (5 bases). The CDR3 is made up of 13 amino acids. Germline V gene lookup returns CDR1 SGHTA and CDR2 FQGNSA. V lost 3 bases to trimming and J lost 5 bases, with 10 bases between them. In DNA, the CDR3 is TGTGCCAGCAGCTTGGGAGGGGCTTATGGCTACACCTTC. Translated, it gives CASSLGGAYGYTF.

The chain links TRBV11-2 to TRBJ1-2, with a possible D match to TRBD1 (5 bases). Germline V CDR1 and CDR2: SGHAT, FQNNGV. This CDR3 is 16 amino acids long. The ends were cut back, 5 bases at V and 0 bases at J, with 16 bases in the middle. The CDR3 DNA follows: TGTGCCAGCAGCCGCACCTCGGGACTGGCTAACTATGGCTACACCTTC. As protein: CASSRTSGLANYGYTF.

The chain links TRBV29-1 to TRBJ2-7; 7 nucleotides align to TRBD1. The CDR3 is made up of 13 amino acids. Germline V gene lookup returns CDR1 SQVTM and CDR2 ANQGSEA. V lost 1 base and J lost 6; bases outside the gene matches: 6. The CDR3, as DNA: TGCAGCGTTGAAGGGGGACAGCGGCGCGAGCAGTACTTC. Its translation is CSVEGGQRREQYF.

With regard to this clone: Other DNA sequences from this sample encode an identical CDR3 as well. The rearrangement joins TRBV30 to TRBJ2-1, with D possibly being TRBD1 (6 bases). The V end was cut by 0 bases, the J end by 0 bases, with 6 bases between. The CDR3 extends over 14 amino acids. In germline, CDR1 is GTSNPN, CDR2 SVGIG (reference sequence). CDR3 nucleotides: TGTGCCTGGAGTGTAGGGGGCTCCTACAATGAGCAGTTCTTC. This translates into CAWSVGGSYNEQFF.

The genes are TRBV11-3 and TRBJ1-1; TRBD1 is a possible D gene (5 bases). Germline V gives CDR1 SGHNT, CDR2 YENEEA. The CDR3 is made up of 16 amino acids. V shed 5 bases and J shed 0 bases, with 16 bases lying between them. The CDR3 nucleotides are TGTGCCAGCAGCCCGGGGCCTGGGGGGTTGAACACTGAAGCTTTCTTT. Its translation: CASSPGPGGLNTEAFF.

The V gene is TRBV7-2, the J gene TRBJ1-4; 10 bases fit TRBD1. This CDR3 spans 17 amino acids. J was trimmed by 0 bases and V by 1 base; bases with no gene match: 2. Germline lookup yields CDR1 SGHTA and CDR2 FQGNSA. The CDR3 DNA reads TGTGCCAGCAGCTTAGAGGACAGGGGGACAACTAATGAAAAACTGTTTTTT. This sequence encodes CASSLEDRGTTNEKLFF.

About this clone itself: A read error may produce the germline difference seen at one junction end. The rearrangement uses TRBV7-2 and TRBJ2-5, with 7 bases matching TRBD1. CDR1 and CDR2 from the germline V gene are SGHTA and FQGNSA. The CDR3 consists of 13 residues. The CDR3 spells CASSLNQDRYSNF. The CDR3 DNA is TGTGCCAGCAGCTTAAACCAGGACAGGTACTCAAACTTC.

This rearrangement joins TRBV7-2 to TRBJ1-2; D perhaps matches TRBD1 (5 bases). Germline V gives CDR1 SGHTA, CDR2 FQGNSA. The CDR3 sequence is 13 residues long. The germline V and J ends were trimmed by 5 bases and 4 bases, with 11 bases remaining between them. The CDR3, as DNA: TGTGCCAGCAGCCCTGACAGATTCTATGGCTACACCTTC. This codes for CASSPDRFYGYTF. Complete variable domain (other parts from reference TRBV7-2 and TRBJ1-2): GAGVSQSPSNKVTEKGKDVELRCDPISGHTALYWYRQSLGQGLEFLIYFQGNSAPDKSGLPSDRFSAERTGGSVSTLTIQRTQQEDSAVYLCASSPDRFYGYTFGSGTRLTVV.

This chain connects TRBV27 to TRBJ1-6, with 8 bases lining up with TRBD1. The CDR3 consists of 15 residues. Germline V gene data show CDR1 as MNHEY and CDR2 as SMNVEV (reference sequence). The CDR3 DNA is TGTGCAGCAGACTTCAGGGGGCAGAAGGGTTCACCCCTCCACTTT. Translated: CAADFRGQKGSPLHF.

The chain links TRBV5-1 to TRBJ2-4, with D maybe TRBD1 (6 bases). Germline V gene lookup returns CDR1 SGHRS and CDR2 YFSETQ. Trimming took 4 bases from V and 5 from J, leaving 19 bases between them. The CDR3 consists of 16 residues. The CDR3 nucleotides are TGCGCCAGCAGCCGTACAGGGAGTCTCCCCCAAAACATTCAGTACTTC. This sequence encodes CASSRTGSLPQNIQYF.

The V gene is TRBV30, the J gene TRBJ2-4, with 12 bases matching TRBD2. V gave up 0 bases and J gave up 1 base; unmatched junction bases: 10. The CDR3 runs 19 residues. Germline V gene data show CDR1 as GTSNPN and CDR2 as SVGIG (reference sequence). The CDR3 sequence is CAWSVKLAGGGEAKNIQYF. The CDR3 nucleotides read TGTGCCTGGAGTGTAAAACTAGCGGGAGGAGGTGAGGCCAAAAACATTCAGTACTTC.

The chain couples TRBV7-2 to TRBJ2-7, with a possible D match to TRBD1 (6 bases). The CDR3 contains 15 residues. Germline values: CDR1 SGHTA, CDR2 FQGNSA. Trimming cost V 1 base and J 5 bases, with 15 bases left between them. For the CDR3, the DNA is TGTGCCAGCAGCTTAGGTTTGGGGGCTGGGAACGAGCAGTACTTC. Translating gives CASSLGLGAGNEQYF.

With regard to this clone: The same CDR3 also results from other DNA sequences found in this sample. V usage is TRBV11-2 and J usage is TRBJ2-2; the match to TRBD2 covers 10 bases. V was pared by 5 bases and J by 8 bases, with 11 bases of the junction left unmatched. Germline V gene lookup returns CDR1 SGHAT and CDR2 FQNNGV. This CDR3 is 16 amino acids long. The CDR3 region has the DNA TGTGCCAGCAGCGCAGAGGCTAGCGGGGGACGTGGGGAGCTGTTTTTT. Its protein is CASSAEASGGRGELFF.

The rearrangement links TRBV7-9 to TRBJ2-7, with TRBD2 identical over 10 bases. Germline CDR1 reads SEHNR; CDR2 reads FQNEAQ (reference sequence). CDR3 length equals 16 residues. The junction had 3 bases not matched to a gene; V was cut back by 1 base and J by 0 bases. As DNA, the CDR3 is TGTGCCAGCAGCTTAGGGACTAGCGGTTACTCCTACGAGCAGTACTTC. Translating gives CASSLGTSGYSYEQYF.

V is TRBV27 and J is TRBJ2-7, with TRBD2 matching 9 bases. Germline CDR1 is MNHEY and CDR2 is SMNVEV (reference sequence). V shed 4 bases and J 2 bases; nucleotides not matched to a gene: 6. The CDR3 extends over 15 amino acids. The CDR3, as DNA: TGTGCCAGCAGTTCGGTGTCTAGCGGGACCTACGAGCAGTACTTC. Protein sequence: CASSSVSSGTYEQYF.

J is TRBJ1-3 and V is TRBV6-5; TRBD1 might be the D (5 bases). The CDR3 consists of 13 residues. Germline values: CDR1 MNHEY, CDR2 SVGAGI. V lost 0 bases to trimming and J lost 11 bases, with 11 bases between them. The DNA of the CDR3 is TGTGCCAGCAGTTACTCGATGGGAGGGGCCATATATTTT. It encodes CASSYSMGGAIYF.

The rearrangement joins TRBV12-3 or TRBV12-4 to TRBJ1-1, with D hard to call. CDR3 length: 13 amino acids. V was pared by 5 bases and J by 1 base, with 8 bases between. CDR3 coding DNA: TGTGCCAGCAGTAACACGGGGAACACTGAAGCTTTCTTT. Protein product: CASSNTGNTEAFF.

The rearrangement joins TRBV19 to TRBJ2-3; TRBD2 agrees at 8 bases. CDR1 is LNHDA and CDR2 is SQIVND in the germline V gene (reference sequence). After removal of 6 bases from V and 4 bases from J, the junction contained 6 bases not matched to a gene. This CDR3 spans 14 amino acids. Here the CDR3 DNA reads TGTGCCAGTAGACGAGCGGGAGTGGCAGATACGCAGTATTTT. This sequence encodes CASRRAGVADTQYF. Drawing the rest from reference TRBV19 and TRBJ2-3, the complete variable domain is DGGITQSPKYLFRKEGQNVTLSCEQNLNHDAMYWYRQDPGQGLRLIYYSQIVNDFQKGDIAEGYSVSREKKESFPLTVTSAQKNPTAFYLCASRRAGVADTQYFGPGTRLTVL.

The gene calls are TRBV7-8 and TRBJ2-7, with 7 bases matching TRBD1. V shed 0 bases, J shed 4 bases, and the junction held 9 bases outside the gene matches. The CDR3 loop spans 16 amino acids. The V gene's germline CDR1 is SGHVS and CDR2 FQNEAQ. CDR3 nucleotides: TGTGCCAGCAGCTTAGCCAACAGGGGCTTAGAGTACGAGCAGTACTTC. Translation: CASSLANRGLEYEQYF.

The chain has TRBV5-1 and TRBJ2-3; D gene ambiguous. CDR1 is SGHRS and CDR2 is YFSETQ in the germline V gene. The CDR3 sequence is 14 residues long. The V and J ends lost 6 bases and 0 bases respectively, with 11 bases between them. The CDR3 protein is CASKETGSTDTQYF. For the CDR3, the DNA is TGCGCCAGCAAAGAGACTGGAAGCACAGATACGCAGTATTTT.